This T cell receptor beta chain originates from a study of neoadjuvant anti-PD-1 for oral cavity cancer. Regarding the study as a whole: TCR analyses covered only a few patients per response group.

Comments on this clone: The antigen remains unidentified.

The table came from immunoSEQ multiplex PCR; TCRdb's copy has only in-frame clones and leaves some out. The sample holds some 10,000 clones, about three fifths seen once. Trimming cost V 3 bases and J 5 bases, with 4 bases left between them. CDR3 length equals 11 residues. CDR1 is MDHEN and CDR2 is SYDVKM in the germline V gene. The time point was: after neoadjuvant nivolumab, at surgical resection. The TCR sequence derives from a person aged 40 to 85 with oral cavity squamous cell carcinoma. The specimen was PBMCs, collected after nivolumab (anti-PD-1) treatment. The chain joins TRBV28 to TRBJ2-5; D not resolved. CDR3 sequence (DNA): TGTGCCAGCAGTTTCGGGGAGACCCAGTACTTC. Protein product: CASSFGETQYF.